This TCR beta chain emerged from a study of T cell responses to AZD1222 COVID-19 vaccine. Here immunoSEQ multiplex PCR was the method, and the copy in TCRdb shows in-frame clones only, minus some. The sample holds 200,000 to 250,000 clones, under 95% seen once. This CDR3 region has 15 residues. V was trimmed by 7 bases and J by 2 bases, leaving 17 bases between them. Germline V CDR1 and CDR2: SGHVS, FNYEAQ. Study-wide results and caveats: In a largely white British group with more females than males, clonal diversity was possibly underestimated. Spike regions recognized by vaccine-associated CD4 TCRs spanned the protein, led by 160-218 and 743-854. Of spike-specific TCRs, nearly half reportedly target regions left unmutated in variants.

Concerning this clone: Its antigen is undetermined.

The gene calls are TRBV7-6 and TRBJ2-5; D possibly matches TRBD1 or TRBD2 (6 bases each). The sample was peripheral blood, taken on day 0 of MenACWY control vaccination. The sequence was collected from an adult in good health. DNA of the CDR3: TGTGCCAGCACCCGCGCTTGGGGGGCTCAAGAGACCCAGTACTTC. Amino acids: CASTRAWGAQETQYF.